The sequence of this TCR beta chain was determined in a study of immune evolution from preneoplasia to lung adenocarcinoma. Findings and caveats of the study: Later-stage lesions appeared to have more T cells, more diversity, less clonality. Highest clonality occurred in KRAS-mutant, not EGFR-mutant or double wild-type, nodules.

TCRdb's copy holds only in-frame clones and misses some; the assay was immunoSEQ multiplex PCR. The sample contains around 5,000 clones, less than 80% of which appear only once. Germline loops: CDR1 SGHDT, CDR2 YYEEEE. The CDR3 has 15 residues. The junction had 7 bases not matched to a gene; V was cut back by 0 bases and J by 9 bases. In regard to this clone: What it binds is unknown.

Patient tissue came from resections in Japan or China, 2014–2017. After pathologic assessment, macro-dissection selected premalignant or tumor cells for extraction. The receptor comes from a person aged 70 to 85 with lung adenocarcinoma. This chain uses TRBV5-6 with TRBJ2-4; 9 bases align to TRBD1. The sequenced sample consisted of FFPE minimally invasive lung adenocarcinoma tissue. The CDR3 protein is CASSLDSGTGFIQYF. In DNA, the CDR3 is TGTGCCAGCAGCTTGGATTCTGGGACAGGGTTCATTCAGTACTTC.